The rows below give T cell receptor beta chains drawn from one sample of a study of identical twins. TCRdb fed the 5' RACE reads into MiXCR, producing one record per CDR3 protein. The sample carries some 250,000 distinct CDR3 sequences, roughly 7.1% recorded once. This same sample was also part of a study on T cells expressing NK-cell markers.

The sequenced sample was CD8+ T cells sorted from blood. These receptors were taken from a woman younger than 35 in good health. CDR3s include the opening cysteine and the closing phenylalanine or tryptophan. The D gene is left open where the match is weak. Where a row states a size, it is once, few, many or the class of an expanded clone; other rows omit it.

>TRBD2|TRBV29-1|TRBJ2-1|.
CSARSGLGEVEQFF
TGCAGCGCCCGATCGGGACTAGGTGAAGTTGAGCAGTTCTTC
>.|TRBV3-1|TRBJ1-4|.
CACSQQFAGTANEKLFF
TGTGCCTGCAGCCAGCAGTTCGCGGGAACAGCTAATGAAAAACTGTTTTTT
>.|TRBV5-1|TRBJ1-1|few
CASSLPDEGSTEAFF
TGCGCCAGCAGCTTGCCCGACGAGGGATCCACTGAAGCTTTCTTT
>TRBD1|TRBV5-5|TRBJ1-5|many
CASRRGQGADQPQHF
TGTGCCAGCAGGAGGGGACAGGGCGCGGATCAGCCCCAGCATTTT
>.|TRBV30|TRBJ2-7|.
CAWSTPGSPNYEQYF
TGTGCCTGGAGTACCCCCGGATCCCCAAACTACGAGCAGTACTTC
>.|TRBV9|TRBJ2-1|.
CASSVGFGGAYEQFF
TGTGCCAGCAGCGTAGGCTTCGGCGGGGCCTATGAGCAGTTCTTC
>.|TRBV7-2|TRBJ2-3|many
CASSLSGGTDTQYF
TGTGCCAGCAGCCTTAGCGGCGGCACAGATACGCAGTATTTT
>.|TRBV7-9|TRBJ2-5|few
CASSAVTGETQYF
TGTGCCAGCAGCGCTGTTACCGGAGAGACCCAGTACTTC
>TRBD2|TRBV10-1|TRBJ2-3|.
CASSESTRGAGETTDTQYF
TGCGCCAGCAGTGAGTCGACAAGGGGAGCGGGGGAGACCACAGATACGCAGTATTTT
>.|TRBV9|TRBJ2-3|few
CASRADSLGTDTQYF
TGTGCCAGCAGGGCCGACTCACTAGGCACAGATACGCAGTATTTT